The clone carrying this T cell receptor beta chain has just a few counts. Its antigen is unidentified. This CDR3 is also generated by other DNA sequences in the sample. This entry is derived from a study of cytomegalovirus exposure and HLA in healthy donors. The PCR employed 60 Vbeta primers together with 13 Jbeta primers. Clones were read by immunoSEQ multiplex PCR, and TCRdb kept only the in-frame ones, dropping some. This sample has about 150,000 clones; roughly 70% occur once, and the top ten carry about 3.1%. CDR3 size: 13 residues. Germline values: CDR1 MNHEY, CDR2 SMNVEV (reference sequence). V was clipped by 3 bases and J by 3 bases; unmatched bases: 0. Study results and limitations: Among TCR beta chains of equal frequency, HLA-associated ones were more clonally expanded in a later analysis.

The rearrangement uses TRBV27 and TRBJ2-7, with TRBD1 matching 9 bases. The sequenced sample consisted of PBMCs. This clonotype was obtained from a man aged 40-49 years in good health and CMV-seronegative. CDR3 coding DNA: TGTGCCAGCAGTTTGACAGGGGGCTACGAGCAGTACTTC. This encodes CASSLTGGYEQYF.